The 23 T cell receptor beta chains presented below share a single source sample, sequenced in a study of OX40 agonist ivuxolimab in advanced cancers. Sequencing used immunoSEQ multiplex PCR; TCRdb keeps in-frame clones, though not all of them. The sample lists about 27,000 clones, around four fifths occurring once. The specimen was CD4+ or CD8+ T cells sorted from blood, collected in a trial of the OX40 agonist ivuxolimab. The receptors were sampled from an adult with an advanced solid tumor such as melanoma, head and neck, liver or kidney cancer.

The rearrangement links TRBV9 to TRBJ1-2; D may be TRBD1 (6 bases). The CDR3 totals 15 residues. Germline CDR1 SGDLS, CDR2 YYNGEE. Trimming stripped 2 bases from V and 8 bases from J, with 19 bases between. CDR3 coding DNA: TGTGCCAGCAGCGTCAGGACAGAAGGTGTCAGCGGCTACACCTTC. Protein: CASSVRTEGVSGYTF.

The chain employs TRBV16 and TRBJ2-3; possibly TRBD2 for D (5 bases). The CDR3 has 14 residues. CDR1 and CDR2 from the germline V gene are KGHSY and FQNENV. V was pared by 2 bases and J by 6 bases, with 12 bases between. The CDR3 loop is CASSQGGEPDTQYF. The CDR3, as DNA: TGTGCCAGCAGCCAAGGAGGCGAACCTGATACGCAGTATTTT.

V gene TRBV7-9 combines with J gene TRBJ2-1; no clear D gene. The CDR3 is made up of 13 amino acids. The germline V gene has CDR1 SEHNR and CDR2 FQNEAQ (reference sequence). The V and J ends lost 9 bases and 0 bases respectively, with 9 bases between them. The CDR3 region has the DNA TGTGCCAGTGAGCTTGGCTCCTACAATGAGCAGTTCTTC. Translated, it gives CASELGSYNEQFF.

In this sample, this clone is medium-sized. The chain uses TRBV11-3 and TRBJ1-5, with 8 bases fitting TRBD1. CDR3 length equals 18 residues. With V trimmed by 6 bases and J by 2 bases, 15 bases remained unmatched. Germline V CDR1 and CDR2: SGHNT, YENEEA. The CDR3 DNA reads as TGTGCCAGCAGGATGAGAGGACAGGGAAGGGATGGCAATCAGCCCCAGCATTTT. It specifies CASRMRGQGRDGNQPQHF.

This clone was detected only once. The chain couples TRBV2 to TRBJ1-1, with TRBD1 matching over 11 bases. Germline CDR1 reads SNHLY; CDR2 reads FYNNEI. The CDR3 extends over 13 amino acids. The trim removed 10 bases at V and 3 bases at J, leaving 4 bases unmatched. The CDR3, as DNA: TGTGCCACACGGACAGGGGGCCACACTGAAGCTTTCTTT. Translation gives CATRTGGHTEAFF.

About this clone: The sample holds other DNA sequences that translate to the same CDR3. The genes are TRBV7-8 and TRBJ2-1, with D perhaps TRBD1 (6 bases). The CDR3 totals 15 residues. Trimming took 4 bases from V and 0 from J, leaving 10 bases between them. Germline V gives CDR1 SGHVS, CDR2 FQNEAQ. The CDR3 region has the DNA TGTGCCAGCAGCTCAGGGGCCGCCTCCTACAATGAGCAGTTCTTC. Translation gives CASSSGAASYNEQFF.

This chain joins TRBV7-3 and TRBJ1-2, with 8 bases aligning to TRBD1. The CDR3 contains 14 residues. CDR1 is SGHTA and CDR2 is FQGTGA in the germline V gene. Germline trimming cut 5 bases from V and 3 bases from J; bases unmatched to any gene: 5. The chain's CDR3 is CASSPIQGDYGYTF. The CDR3 coding sequence is TGTGCCAGCAGCCCTATACAGGGGGACTATGGCTACACCTTC.

The gene calls are TRBV6-4 and TRBJ2-3; D is possibly TRBD2 (5 bases). CDR1 and CDR2 from the germline V gene are MRHNA and SNTAGT. The V end lost 0 bases, the J end lost 1 base, and 5 bases lay between the germline ends. This CDR3 comprises 14 residues. The CDR3 DNA reads as TGTGCCAGCAGTGACTCAGCGGGCACAGATACGCAGTATTTT. Amino acid sequence: CASSDSAGTDTQYF.

The rearrangement joins TRBV6-1 to TRBJ1-3; 9 nucleotides align to TRBD1. Per the germline V gene, CDR1 is MNHNS and CDR2 is SASEGT. V lost 6 bases, J lost 5 bases, and 11 bases stayed unmatched. The CDR3 is made up of 16 amino acids. The CDR3 reads CASRETGTGYRNTIYF. The CDR3 coding sequence is TGTGCCAGCAGGGAAACCGGGACAGGGTATCGAAACACCATATATTTT.

This chain uses TRBV28 with TRBJ1-3; D unclear. CDR3 size: 11 residues. The V gene's germline CDR1 is MDHEN and CDR2 SYDVKM. Between the trimmed V and J ends, which lost 6 bases and 12 bases, there was a span of 12 bases. The CDR3 region has the DNA TGTGCCAGCAGCCCGGGCCGGGGCATATATTTT. Translation gives CASSPGRGIYF.

This chain joins TRBV19 and TRBJ1-5, with 7 bases identical to TRBD1. J lost 4 bases, V lost 5 bases, and 2 bases had no gene match. The V gene's germline CDR1 is LNHDA and CDR2 SQIVND (reference sequence). CDR3 size: 13 residues. The CDR3 DNA is TGTGCCAGTAGTGGGACAGCTAATCAGCCCCAGCATTTT. Amino acid sequence: CASSGTANQPQHF.

The chain links TRBV2 to TRBJ2-3; 10 bases are shared with TRBD2. The CDR3 has 17 residues. V lost 3 bases to trimming and J lost 4 bases; unmatched junction nucleotides: 10. The germline CDR1 and CDR2 sequences are SNHLY and FYNNEI. CDR3 residues: CASSEDPSGSGPDTQYF. DNA for the CDR3: TGTGCCAGCAGTGAGGACCCTAGCGGGAGCGGCCCAGATACGCAGTATTTT.

This chain joins TRBV5-8 and TRBJ2-1, with 9 bases fitting TRBD1. V shed 4 bases and J 4 bases; nucleotides not matched to a gene: 9. This CDR3 comprises 16 residues. The germline gives CDR1 SGHTS, CDR2 YDEGEE. CDR3 in amino acids: CASSPDGTGKYNEQFF. In DNA, the CDR3 is TGTGCCAGCAGCCCCGATGGGACAGGGAAATACAATGAGCAGTTCTTC.

This chain links TRBV10-2 with TRBJ2-7, with TRBD1 matching 8 bases. Trimming cost V 5 bases and J 3 bases; bases outside gene matches: 3. Per the germline V gene, CDR1 is WSHSY and CDR2 is SAAADI. This CDR3 spans 13 amino acids. CDR3 nucleotides: TGCGCCAGCAGTCTCGGACAGGGCTACGAGCAGTACTTC. Translation: CASSLGQGYEQYF.

This chain joins TRBV9 and TRBJ2-7; no reliable D call. The germline gives CDR1 SGDLS, CDR2 YYNGEE. This CDR3 has 10 residues. The germline V and J ends were trimmed by 0 bases and 5 bases, with 0 bases remaining between them. The CDR3 region is CASSVDEQYF. The CDR3 DNA is TGTGCCAGCAGCGTAGACGAGCAGTACTTC. Full variable domain (rest looked up from reference TRBV9 and TRBJ2-7): DSGVTQTPKHLITATGQRVTLRCSPRSGDLSVYWYQQSLDQGLQFLIQYYNGEERAKGNILERFSAQQFPDLHSELNLSSLELGDSALYFCASSVDEQYFGPGTRLTVT.

The genes are TRBV7-6 and TRBJ2-5; 7 bases align to TRBD1. J was trimmed by 4 bases and V by 6 bases; bases with no gene match: 17. Germline lookup yields CDR1 SGHVS and CDR2 FNYEAQ. CDR3 length: 17 amino acids. The CDR3 protein is CASSFTAREGARETQYF. The CDR3 DNA reads as TGTGCCAGCAGTTTCACCGCCCGCGAGGGGGCGAGAGAGACCCAGTACTTC.

V usage is TRBV28 and J usage is TRBJ2-7; D is unresolved. V lost 4 bases, J lost 5 bases, and 15 bases lay in between. Germline V lookup: CDR1 MDHEN, CDR2 SYDVKM. The length of the CDR3 is 14 residues. CDR3 sequence reads: CASSSTAGTHEQYF. Here the CDR3 DNA reads TGTGCCAGCAGTTCTACTGCAGGTACCCACGAGCAGTACTTC.

CDR3 residues: CASSSGDRGTDTQYF. The CDR3 DNA follows: TGTGCCAGCAGTTCAGGGGACAGGGGCACAGATACGCAGTATTTT. This sequence joins TRBV27 and TRBJ2-3, with TRBD1 matching over 9 bases. V shed 4 bases, J shed 1 base, and the junction held 3 bases outside the gene matches. The germline V gene encodes CDR1 MNHEY and CDR2 SMNVEV (reference sequence). This CDR3 is 15 amino acids long.

A single count supports this clone. This sequence joins TRBV4-2 and TRBJ2-7; D remains unclear. The length of the CDR3 is 16 residues. V was clipped by 0 bases and J by 0 bases, with 12 bases between them. Per the germline V gene, CDR1 is LGHNA and CDR2 is YNFKEQ. CDR3 sequence: CASSQDGKGSSYEQYF. The CDR3 DNA follows: TGTGCCAGCAGCCAAGATGGGAAGGGCTCCTCCTACGAGCAGTACTTC.

J is TRBJ2-3 and V is TRBV6-6; 8 bases line up with TRBD2. This CDR3 has 14 residues. Germline lookup yields CDR1 MNHNY and CDR2 SVGAGI (reference sequence). J was trimmed by 1 base and V by 4 bases; bases with no gene match: 1. The CDR3 region is CASSSGLGTDTQYF. As DNA, the CDR3 is TGTGCCAGCAGTTCGGGACTAGGCACAGATACGCAGTATTTT.

This clone was seen a handful of times. The rearrangement links TRBV6-4 to TRBJ2-3, with 11 bases fitting TRBD1. The germline V gene has CDR1 MRHNA and CDR2 SNTAGT. There are 14 residues in the CDR3. The junction had 1 base not matched to a gene; V was cut back by 4 bases and J by 4 bases. The CDR3 reads CASSGTGGADTQYF. The CDR3 nucleotides are TGTGCCAGCAGTGGGACAGGGGGCGCAGATACGCAGTATTTT.

This chain connects TRBV21-1 to TRBJ1-2; TRBD1, the table's D call, was not compared with the DNA. TRBV21-1 is labeled a pseudogene. This CDR3 spans 14 amino acids. The DNA of the CDR3 is TGTGCCAGCAGCAACGGACAGTACAACTATGGCTACACCTTC. Its protein product is CASSNGQYNYGYTF.

V is TRBV27 and J is TRBJ2-5, with D maybe TRBD1 (5 bases). Germline V gene data show CDR1 as MNHEY and CDR2 as SMNVEV (reference sequence). V was shortened by 4 bases and J by 5 bases, with 11 bases between the two germline ends. The CDR3 is 13 residues long. The CDR3 is CASSWGLGETQYF. The CDR3 nucleotides read TGTGCCAGCAGTTGGGGCTTGGGGGAGACCCAGTACTTC.